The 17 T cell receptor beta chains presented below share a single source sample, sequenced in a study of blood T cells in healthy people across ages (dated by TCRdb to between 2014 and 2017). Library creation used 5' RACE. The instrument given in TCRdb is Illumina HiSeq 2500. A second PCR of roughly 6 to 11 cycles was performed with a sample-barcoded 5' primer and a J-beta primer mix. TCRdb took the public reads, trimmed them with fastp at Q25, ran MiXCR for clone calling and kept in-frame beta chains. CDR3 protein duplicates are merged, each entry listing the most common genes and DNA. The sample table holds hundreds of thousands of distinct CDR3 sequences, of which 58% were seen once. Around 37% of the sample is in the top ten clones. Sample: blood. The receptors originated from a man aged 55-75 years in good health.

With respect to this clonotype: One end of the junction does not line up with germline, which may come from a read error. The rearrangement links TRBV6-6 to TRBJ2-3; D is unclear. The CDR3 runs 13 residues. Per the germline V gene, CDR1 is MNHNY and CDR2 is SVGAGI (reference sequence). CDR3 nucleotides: TGTGCCAGCAGTGACTCGAGAGGTCCAACGCAGTATTTT. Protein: CASSDSRGPTQYF.

This CDR3 is CAISGGSREQYF. CDR3 coding DNA: TGTGCCATCAGTGGGGGATCCCGCGAGCAGTACTTC. The chain has TRBV10-3 and TRBJ2-4, with D uncertain. The end of the DNA aligns better with TRBJ2-7, so the J call may be wrong. Per the germline V gene, CDR1 is ENHRY and CDR2 is SYGVKD. This CDR3 has 12 amino acids.

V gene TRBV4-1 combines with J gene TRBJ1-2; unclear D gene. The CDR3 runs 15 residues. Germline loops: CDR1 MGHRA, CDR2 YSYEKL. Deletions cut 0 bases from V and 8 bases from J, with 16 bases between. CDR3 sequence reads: CASSQEGPGLRGYTF. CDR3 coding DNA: TGCGCCAGCAGCCAAGAGGGTCCCGGCCTCCGGGGCTACACCTTC.

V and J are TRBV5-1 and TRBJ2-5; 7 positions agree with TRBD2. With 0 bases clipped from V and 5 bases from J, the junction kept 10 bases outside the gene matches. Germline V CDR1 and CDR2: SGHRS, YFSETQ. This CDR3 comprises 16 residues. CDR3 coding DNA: TGCGCCAGCAGCTTGGATTCGACTAGCAGAAGGGAGACCCAGTACTTC. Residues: CASSLDSTSRRETQYF.

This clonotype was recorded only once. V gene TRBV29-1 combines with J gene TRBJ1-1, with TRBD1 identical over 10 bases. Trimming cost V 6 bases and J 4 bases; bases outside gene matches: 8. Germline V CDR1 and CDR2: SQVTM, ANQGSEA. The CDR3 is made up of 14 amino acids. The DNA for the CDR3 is TGCAGCGTACGGACAGGGGGATTGGGCACTGAAGCTTTCTTT. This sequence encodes CSVRTGGLGTEAFF.

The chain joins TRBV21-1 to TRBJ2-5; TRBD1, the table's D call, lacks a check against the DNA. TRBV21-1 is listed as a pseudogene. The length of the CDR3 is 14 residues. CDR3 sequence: CASSSLGGWETQYF. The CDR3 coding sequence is TGTGCCAGCAGCTCCCTGGGGGGCTGGGAGACCCAGTACTTC.

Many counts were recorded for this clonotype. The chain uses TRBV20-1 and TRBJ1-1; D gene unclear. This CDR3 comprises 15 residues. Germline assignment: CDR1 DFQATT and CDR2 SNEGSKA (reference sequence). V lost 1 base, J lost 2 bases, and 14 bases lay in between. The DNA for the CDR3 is TGCAGTGCTAGAGCTCTGGAACGACAAAACACTGAAGCTTTCTTT. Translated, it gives CSARALERQNTEAFF.

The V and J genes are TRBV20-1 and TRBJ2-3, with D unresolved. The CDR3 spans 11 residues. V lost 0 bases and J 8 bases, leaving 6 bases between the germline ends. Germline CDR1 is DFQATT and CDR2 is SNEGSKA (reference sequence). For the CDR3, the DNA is TGCAGTGCTAGAGAGTATGGTACGCAGTATTTT. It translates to CSAREYGTQYF.

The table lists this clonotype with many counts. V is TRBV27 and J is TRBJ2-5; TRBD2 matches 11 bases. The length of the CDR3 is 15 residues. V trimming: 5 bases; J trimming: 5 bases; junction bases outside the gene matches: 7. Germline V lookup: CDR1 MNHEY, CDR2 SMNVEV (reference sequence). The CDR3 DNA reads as TGTGCCAGCAGTCCTGTAGCGGGGGGGCCGGAGACCCAGTACTTC. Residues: CASSPVAGGPETQYF.

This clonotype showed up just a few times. CDR3 loop: CASSSSYGAYEQYF. CDR3 nucleotides: TGTGCCAGCAGTTCCTCCTACGGCGCCTACGAGCAGTACTTC. The V gene is TRBV6-2 or TRBV6-3, the J gene TRBJ2-7; D uncertain. CDR3 size: 14 residues. V shed 4 bases and J shed 2 bases, with 12 bases lying between them. Germline V gene lookup returns CDR1 MNHEY and CDR2 SVGEGT.

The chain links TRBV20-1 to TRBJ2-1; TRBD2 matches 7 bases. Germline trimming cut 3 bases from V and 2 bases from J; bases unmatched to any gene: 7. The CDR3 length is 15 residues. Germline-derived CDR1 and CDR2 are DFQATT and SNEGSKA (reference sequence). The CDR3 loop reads CSASIQRGPYNEQFF. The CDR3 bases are TGCAGTGCTAGTATCCAGCGGGGCCCCTACAATGAGCAGTTCTTC.

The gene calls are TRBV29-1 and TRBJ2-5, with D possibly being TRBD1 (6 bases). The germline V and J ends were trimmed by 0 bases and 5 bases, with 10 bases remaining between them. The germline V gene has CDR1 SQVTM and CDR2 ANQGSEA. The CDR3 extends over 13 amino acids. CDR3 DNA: TGCAGCGTTGAAGATCAGGGGCCTGAGACCCAGTACTTC. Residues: CSVEDQGPETQYF.

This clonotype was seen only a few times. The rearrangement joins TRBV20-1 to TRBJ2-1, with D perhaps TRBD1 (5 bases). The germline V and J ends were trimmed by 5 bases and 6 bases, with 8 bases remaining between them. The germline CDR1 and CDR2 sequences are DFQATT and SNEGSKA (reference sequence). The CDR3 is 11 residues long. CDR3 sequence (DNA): TGCAGTGCTCCCAGGGTCAATGAGCAGTTCTTC. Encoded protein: CSAPRVNEQFF.

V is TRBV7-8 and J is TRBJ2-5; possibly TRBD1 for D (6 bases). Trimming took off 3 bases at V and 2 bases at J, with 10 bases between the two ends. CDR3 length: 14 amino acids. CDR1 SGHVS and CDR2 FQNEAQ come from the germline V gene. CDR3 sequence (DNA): TGTGCCAGCAGCTTTTATCAGGGGCAAGAGACCCAGTACTTC. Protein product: CASSFYQGQETQYF.

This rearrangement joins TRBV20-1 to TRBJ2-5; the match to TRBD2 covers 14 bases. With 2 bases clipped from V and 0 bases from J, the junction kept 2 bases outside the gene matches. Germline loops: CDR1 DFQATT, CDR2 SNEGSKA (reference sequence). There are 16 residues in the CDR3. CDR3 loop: CSARRLAGGYQETQYF. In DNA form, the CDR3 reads TGCAGTGCTAGAAGACTAGCGGGGGGGTACCAAGAGACCCAGTACTTC.

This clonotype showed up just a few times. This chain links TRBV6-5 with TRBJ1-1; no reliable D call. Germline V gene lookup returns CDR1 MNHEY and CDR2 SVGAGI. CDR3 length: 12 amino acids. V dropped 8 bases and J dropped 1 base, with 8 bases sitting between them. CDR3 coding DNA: TGTGCCAGCGGGAGGCGGAACACTGAAGCTTTCTTT. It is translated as CASGRRNTEAFF.

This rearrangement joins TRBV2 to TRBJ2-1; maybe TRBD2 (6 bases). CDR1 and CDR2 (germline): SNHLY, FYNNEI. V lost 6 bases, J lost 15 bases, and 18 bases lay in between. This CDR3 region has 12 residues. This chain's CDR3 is CASRTGLAVMFF. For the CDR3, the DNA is TGTGCCAGCAGGACGGGACTCGCCGTCATGTTCTTC.